Each of the 16 T cell receptor beta chains below was sequenced from the same sample in a study of blood T cell repertoires in COVID-19. Data came from immunoSEQ multiplex PCR; TCRdb stores just in-frame clones and leaves some out. This sample has some 370,000 clones, with around 83% found just once. The sample taken for sequencing was PBMCs or T cells enriched from blood (not recorded which). These receptors were taken from a woman in her forties or fifties who had recovered from COVID-19.

The V gene is TRBV5-1, the J gene TRBJ2-1, with D maybe TRBD1 (5 bases). CDR3 length equals 12 residues. Germline V gene lookup returns CDR1 SGHRS and CDR2 YFSETQ. The V end lost 0 bases, the J end lost 10 bases, and 8 bases lay between the germline ends. CDR3 residues: CASSLVAGEQFF. In DNA, the CDR3 is TGCGCCAGCAGCTTGGTGGCAGGGGAGCAGTTCTTC.

This CDR3 is CASSLGQGALGQPQHF. The CDR3 coding sequence is TGTGCCAGCAGCCTGGGACAGGGGGCGCTTGGTCAGCCCCAGCATTTT. The V and J genes are TRBV5-6 and TRBJ1-5; 12 bases fit TRBD1. This CDR3 has 16 residues. Germline CDR1 and CDR2: SGHDT and YYEEEE. The V gene end was trimmed by 4 bases and the J gene end by 6 bases; junction bases not matched to a gene: 8.

This chain links TRBV7-9 with TRBJ1-5; D ambiguous. The CDR3 spans 15 residues. The germline CDR1 and CDR2 sequences are SEHNR and FQNEAQ (reference sequence). Trimming shortened V by 4 bases and J by 2 bases, and 12 bases separated the two germline ends. DNA of the CDR3: TGTGCCAGCAGCTCGCATTCTGGAGGCAATCAGCCCCAGCATTTT. This sequence encodes CASSSHSGGNQPQHF. Full variable domain (missing parts from reference TRBV7-9 and TRBJ1-5): DTGVSQNPRHKITKRGQNVTFRCDPISEHNRLYWYRQTLGQGPEFLTYFQNEAQLEKSRLLSDRFSAERPKGSFSTLEIQRTEQGDSAMYLCASSSHSGGNQPQHFGDGTRLSIL.

Comment on this clone: This may stem from a read error, because a much larger clone lies one nucleotide away. Different DNA sequences within this sample yield the same CDR3. J is TRBJ2-2 and V is TRBV12-3 or TRBV12-4; TRBD1 matches at 7 bases. With V trimmed by 3 bases and J by 6 bases, 1 base remained unmatched. The CDR3 sequence is 13 residues long. The CDR3 nucleotides are TGTGCCAGCAGTTTTCAGGGGGCCGGGGAGCTGTTTTTT. Its translation: CASSFQGAGELFF.

The chain is built from TRBV7-3 and TRBJ2-1; the match to TRBD1 covers 8 bases. The CDR3 loop spans 12 amino acids. Per the germline V gene, CDR1 is SGHTA and CDR2 is FQGTGA. The V segment lost 5 bases and the J segment 11 bases; nucleotides outside the gene matches: 5. CDR3 in DNA: TGTGCCAGCAGCCCGACAGGGGACAAGCAGTTCTTC. Translating it yields CASSPTGDKQFF.

The rearrangement uses TRBV19 and TRBJ1-1; 10 nucleotides agree with TRBD1. J lost 6 bases, V lost 6 bases, and 10 bases had no gene match. The CDR3 length is 15 residues. Germline CDR1 LNHDA, CDR2 SQIVND (reference sequence). In nucleotides, the CDR3 is TGTGCCAGTAGCCCGACAGGGGGCGGTACGGCTGAAGCTTTCTTT. It yields the protein CASSPTGGGTAEAFF.

This chain links TRBV11-3 with TRBJ2-5, with 8 nucleotides matching TRBD2. CDR1 is SGHNT and CDR2 is YENEEA in the germline V gene. Trimming removed 5 bases from V and 4 bases from J; junction bases left unmatched: 6. This CDR3 spans 14 amino acids. The chain's CDR3 is CASSPRGGRETQYF. In nucleotides, the CDR3 is TGTGCCAGCAGCCCACGGGGGGGGAGAGAGACCCAGTACTTC. Full variable domain (missing parts from reference TRBV11-3 and TRBJ2-5): EAGVVQSPRYKIIEKKQPVAFWCNPISGHNTLYWYLQNLGQGPELLIRYENEEAVDDSQLPKDRFSAERLKGVDSTLKIQPAELGDSAVYLCASSPRGGRETQYFGPGTRLLVL.

This clone occurred a few times. The genes are TRBV10-3 and TRBJ2-5; no clear D. Germline V CDR1 and CDR2: ENHRY, SYGVKD. This CDR3 contains 12 residues. Trimming stripped 3 bases from V and 2 bases from J, with 4 bases between. The CDR3: CAISDKQETQYF. DNA for the CDR3: TGTGCCATCAGTGATAAACAAGAGACCCAGTACTTC.

This clone was observed a few times. The CDR3 protein is CASSGRQGARGQPQHF. CDR3 sequence (DNA): TGTGCCAGCAGTGGGAGACAGGGAGCGCGGGGTCAGCCCCAGCATTTT. This chain connects TRBV28 to TRBJ1-5, with TRBD1 identical over 7 bases. The CDR3 totals 16 residues. Germline V gives CDR1 MDHEN, CDR2 SYDVKM. J gave up 6 bases and V 5 bases, and 13 bases lay outside the gene matches.

The V gene is TRBV10-3, the J gene TRBJ1-2, with D possibly TRBD1 on 5 matching bases. V was pared by 6 bases and J by 6 bases, with 17 bases between. The CDR3 covers 14 residues. In germline, CDR1 is ENHRY, CDR2 SYGVKD. The CDR3 DNA is TGTGCCATCAGCAGGGTGGGGCAGTCGGATGGCTACACCTTC. Protein: CAISRVGQSDGYTF.

V is TRBV5-6 and J is TRBJ1-2, with 8 nucleotides matching TRBD1. The CDR3 runs 14 residues. CDR1 and CDR2 (germline): SGHDT, YYEEEE. V was clipped by 4 bases and J by 3 bases; unmatched bases: 5. In DNA form, the CDR3 reads TGTGCCAGCAGCGGCGGACAGGGTTACTATGGCTACACCTTC. Translated: CASSGGQGYYGYTF.

The rearrangement joins TRBV11-3 to TRBJ2-1; 11 nucleotides align to TRBD1. Germline CDR1 is SGHNT and CDR2 is YENEEA. This CDR3 comprises 15 residues. Trimming took 1 base from V and 6 from J; bases not matched to a gene: 2. CDR3 amino acids: CASSLAGTGGNEQFF. The CDR3 DNA reads as TGTGCCAGCAGCTTAGCCGGGACAGGGGGCAATGAGCAGTTCTTC.

The J gene is TRBJ1-2, the V gene TRBV2, with 7 bases fitting TRBD1. Looked up from germline, CDR1 is SNHLY and CDR2 is FYNNEI. The CDR3 spans 15 residues. V gave up 7 bases and J gave up 8 bases; unmatched junction bases: 16. The CDR3 DNA reads as TGTGCCAGCAACAGACCGGGACAGATATTTGGGGGCTACACCTTC. Residues: CASNRPGQIFGGYTF.

V gene TRBV29-1 combines with J gene TRBJ1-4, with D hard to call. CDR1 and CDR2 from the germline V gene are SQVTM and ANQGSEA. V was cut by 4 bases and J by 7 bases, with 13 bases left in between. The CDR3 runs to 13 residues. The CDR3 sequence is CSVGDTYSEKLFF. The DNA of the CDR3 is TGCAGCGTTGGAGACACGTACAGTGAAAAACTGTTTTTT.

The chain joins TRBV29-1 to TRBJ2-7, with 7 nucleotides matching TRBD2. Germline V CDR1 and CDR2: SQVTM, ANQGSEA. There are 13 residues in the CDR3. CDR3 sequence reads: CSAALGGLHEQYF. CDR3 coding DNA: TGCAGTGCTGCCTTGGGAGGGCTCCACGAGCAGTACTTC.

The chain links TRBV6-2 or TRBV6-3 to TRBJ1-2; TRBD1 might be the D (6 bases). Germline V lookup: CDR1 MNHEY, CDR2 SVGEGT. Trimming shortened V by 5 bases and J by 10 bases, and 14 bases separated the two germline ends. CDR3 length: 12 amino acids. The chain's CDR3 is CASSSIGQIYTF. The CDR3 DNA is TGTGCCAGCAGTAGTATTGGACAGATCTACACCTTC.